This T cell receptor beta chain was sequenced in a study of blood T cell repertoires in COVID-19. Study-wide background: The United States, Italy and Spain were the sources of the acute and convalescent COVID-19 samples. T cells, B-cell-depleted T cells, or PBMCs provided the cDNA or gDNA that served as material.

The V and J ends lost 2 bases and 4 bases respectively, with 9 bases between them. Germline assignment: CDR1 SGHNT and CDR2 YYREEE (reference sequence). The CDR3 contains 13 residues. The table came from immunoSEQ multiplex PCR; TCRdb's copy has only in-frame clones and leaves some out. The table lists about 280,000 clones, about 91% of them singletons. Assignments of participants to cohorts depended upon their own reported clinical history. The TCR originated in a man aged 40-50 years who had been exposed to COVID-19. The chain combines TRBV5-4 with TRBJ2-5, with D perhaps matching TRBD1 (6 bases). Material: PBMCs or T cells enriched from blood (not recorded which). Here the CDR3 DNA reads TGTGCCAGCAGCTTAACAGGGCGAGAGACCCAGTACTTC. Protein sequence: CASSLTGRETQYF.